The sequence of this TCR beta chain was determined in a study of blood T cell repertoires in COVID-19 (dated by TCRdb to about 2020). Study-wide context: Samples covering the acute and convalescent phases of COVID-19 were provided by collaborators in the United States, Italy and Spain. Sample metadata almost always included a de-identified subject ID, COVID-19 status, age in years and sex. The samples were drawn from two sources: the first 160 participants of the ongoing ImmuneRACE study, and fewer than 1,500 subjects contributed by 6 global collaborators. Where available, HLA class I and class II types were taken from metadata supplied by the sample provider and were not determined by assay-based typing. The repertoires were released in a freely available public database intended as a resource for research on the immune response to SARS-CoV-2. Subjects who had been exposed to COVID-19, were actively infected with it, or had recovered from it provided the deeply sampled blood TCRbeta repertoires that made up the dataset. The material from the prospective study consisted of cDNA or gDNA derived from T cells, B-cell-depleted T cells, or PBMCs. Overall study results and their limits: The amount of clinical and demographic metadata varied by source and participant and was provided uncurated.

V trim: 10 bases; J trim: 9 bases; unmatched bases: 3. Taken from cysteine to phenylalanine, the CDR3 has 12 residues. The CDR3 DNA has 36 bases and is translated from base 1. CDR1 and CDR2 are read off the germline V gene (reference sequence) as LNHDA and SQIVND. The immunoSEQ Assay, a bias-controlled multiplex PCR, was used to amplify TCRbeta CDR3 regions from genomic DNA. Regarding the original processing steps: The number of nucleated cells in each sample was estimated by amplification of reference gene primers within the assay. To quantify the absolute abundance of each unique TCRbeta CDR3 rearrangement, sequence reads were collapsed and filtered. For each sample, productive Simpson clonality was calculated as the square root of Simpson's diversity index over productive rearrangements. The table was pulled from immuneACCESS by TCRdb, which kept in-frame rearrangements only. Such tables lose some clones; where checked, under half of the loss comes from unresolved V genes, and the rest has no known cause. V, J and clone size reflect that table, while D and trimming were determined from the DNA. This sample lists about 350,000 clones; roughly 90% were detected once. 7% to 7.5% of the sample goes to the ten largest clones.

One collaborating source in Seattle enrolled patients during active infection and followed them longitudinally through the course of disease. Each collaborating institution followed its own protocols to collect whole blood in K2EDTA tubes. For TCRbeta analysis, collaborators shipped samples as frozen whole blood, isolated PBMCs, or DNA extracted from either of those sample types. A remark on this clone: What antigen it recognizes has not been identified. Per-base quality was not reported, and no clone a single base away is much larger than it.

This sequence uses TRBV19 and TRBJ1-6, with 10 central nucleotides matching TRBD1. Sequenced: peripheral blood. This TCR was recovered from a woman aged 55-70 years with COVID-19, enrolled during active disease. The nucleotide sequence is given as TGTGCCACCAGGACAGGGGGTTCACCCCTCCACTTT. This gives the protein CATRTGGSPLHF.